The sequence of this TCR beta chain was determined in a study of neurological immune-mediated disorders. The germline V gene has CDR1 WSHSY and CDR2 SAAADI. Trimming left V 2 bases short and J 2 bases short, with 9 bases between. The CDR3 covers 15 residues. The time point here: longitudinal time-point 1 (baseline). Stored at -80 C, 2 million PBMCs were the source of the unsorted libraries. This clonotype was recorded at least ten times. In TCRdb, the 5' RACE reads were re-called with MiXCR into one record per CDR3 protein. The table records tens of thousands of distinct CDR3 sequences, more than 3% of them present only once.

The TCR was taken from a woman aged 55-70 years with multiple sclerosis. The J gene is TRBJ1-4, the V gene TRBV10-2; D is unclear. The sequenced sample was PBMCs. This chain's CDR3 is CASSERGFTNEKLFF. CDR3 DNA sequence: TGCGCCAGCAGTGAGAGAGGGTTCACTAATGAAAAACTGTTTTTT.